These 2 T cell receptor beta chains came from one sample sequenced in a study of blood T cell repertoires in COVID-19. Some clones are missing from TCRdb's copy, which holds only in-frame ones; the method was immunoSEQ multiplex PCR. The sample holds approximately 250,000 clones, roughly 82% seen once. The sequenced material came from peripheral blood. The receptors here all came from a woman aged 80 or older with COVID-19, enrolled during active disease.

The chain uses TRBV10-3 and TRBJ1-1; D may be TRBD1 (6 bases). Trimming pared 2 bases from V and 1 base from J, leaving 8 bases between. Germline CDR1 ENHRY, CDR2 SYGVKD. This CDR3 spans 14 amino acids. CDR3 DNA sequence: TGTGCCATCAGTGAGACGGACAGGAACACTGAAGCTTTCTTT. Its translation: CAISETDRNTEAFF.

This rearrangement joins TRBV4-1 to TRBJ2-7; a possible D gene is TRBD2 (6 bases). Germline CDR1 MGHRA, CDR2 YSYEKL. The CDR3 spans 15 residues. V was pared by 7 bases and J by 0 bases, with 16 bases between. CDR3 loop: CASKPTRRTSYEQYF. The CDR3 DNA sequence: TGCGCCAGCAAGCCGACTAGAAGGACCTCCTACGAGCAGTACTTC.